The present entry profiles one T cell receptor beta chain with its context. The trim removed 4 bases at V and 5 bases at J, leaving 15 bases unmatched. Germline V gives CDR1 SGDLS, CDR2 YYNGEE. The CDR3 sequence is 17 residues long. The data stem from a study of blood T cell repertoires in COVID-19. As for the study in general: T cells, B-cell-depleted T cells, or PBMCs supplied cDNA or gDNA.

In the study's own analysis: Counts of nucleated cells, estimated from reference gene primer amplification, were obtained. The data were produced by immunoSEQ multiplex PCR, yet TCRdb's version contains in-frame clones alone and is incomplete. V and J calls and clone size are copied from that table; D and trimming were computed from the DNA. The sample has fewer than 250,000 clones, 89% seen once; the top ten hold about 5%. Sequencing input: peripheral blood. This TCR was recovered from a woman aged 35 to 49 with acute or convalescent COVID-19. The V and J genes are TRBV9 and TRBJ2-3; 8 positions match TRBD2. This chain's CDR3 is CASSTFQAGAPGDTQYF. CDR3 nucleotides: TGTGCCAGCAGCACATTCCAAGCGGGGGCCCCCGGAGATACGCAGTATTTT.